These 20 T cell receptor beta chains were all obtained from the same sample, sequenced in a study of vaccination effects on CD4 cells after COVID-19. Using viral peptide pools, the ViraFEST assay grew out antigen-specific CD4+ T cells prior to sequencing. After around nine days in culture, the CD4+ T cells were isolated. Vaccine administered to participants consisted of two doses of either BNT162b2 or mRNA-1273. The protocol was immunoSEQ multiplex PCR, while the TCRdb copy is restricted to in-frame clones and leaves out a portion. The sample includes tens of thousands of clones, roughly 79% seen only once; the top ten take around 6.5%. These receptors lack a known antigen. The starting material was CD4+ T cells from PBMCs cultured with SARS-CoV-2 spike peptides, obtained after COVID-19 vaccination. Receptor source: a human donor who received a COVID-19 vaccine. Some clones in this sample may be carry-over from other donors' samples.

This clone was seen a single time. The gene calls are TRBV6-5 and TRBJ1-5; D not resolved. V dropped 10 bases and J dropped 3 bases, with 19 bases sitting between them. Germline assignment: CDR1 MNHEY and CDR2 SVGAGI. There are 15 residues in the CDR3. CDR3 protein: CATQPTGILNQPQHF. DNA of the CDR3: TGTGCCACCCAACCGACCGGAATTCTCAATCAGCCCCAGCATTTT.

The chain uses TRBV30 and TRBJ1-3; no clear D. Trimming removed 5 bases at V and 1 base at J, with 12 bases between. The CDR3 is 14 residues long. Germline assignment: CDR1 GTSNPN and CDR2 SVGIG (reference sequence). CDR3: CAWSGWGSGNTIYF. In nucleotides, the CDR3 is TGTGCCTGGTCCGGGTGGGGATCTGGAAACACCATATATTTT.

This clone was detected only a few times. The gene calls are TRBV11-1 and TRBJ1-1; D remains unclear. Per the germline V gene, CDR1 is SGHAT and CDR2 is FQDESV (reference sequence). V was cut by 2 bases and J by 1 base, with 5 bases left in between. This CDR3 contains 13 residues. The CDR3: CASSLQANTEAFF. The CDR3 DNA follows: TGTGCCAGCAGCTTACAGGCGAACACTGAAGCTTTCTTT.

The V gene is TRBV7-2, the J gene TRBJ1-2; D is unresolved. The V gene lost 1 base and the J gene lost 2 bases, with 8 bases spanning the gap. The CDR3 is 14 amino acids. Germline CDR1 SGHTA, CDR2 FQGNSA. CDR3 sequence: CASSLDGQNYGYTF. CDR3 in DNA: TGTGCCAGCAGCTTAGATGGGCAGAACTATGGCTACACCTTC.

This chain connects TRBV5-8 to TRBJ2-3; TRBD2 matches 14 bases. Germline CDR1 reads SGHTS; CDR2 reads YDEGEE. The CDR3 sequence is 17 residues long. With 7 bases clipped from V and 2 bases from J, the junction kept 9 bases outside the gene matches. Here the CDR3 reads CASPRGLAGGPTDTQYF. CDR3 DNA: TGTGCCAGCCCCCGAGGACTAGCGGGGGGACCCACAGATACGCAGTATTTT.

The rearrangement uses TRBV10-3 and TRBJ1-5, with 7 bases fitting TRBD1. The CDR3 totals 15 residues. V was pared by 8 bases and J by 2 bases, with 9 bases of the junction left unmatched. Per germline, CDR1 ENHRY and CDR2 SYGVKD. The CDR3 is CAICLDRDGNQPQHF. As DNA, the CDR3 is TGTGCCATCTGTTTAGACAGGGACGGCAATCAGCCCCAGCATTTT.

The chain uses TRBV10-2 and TRBJ2-2; no firm D call. The germline V gene encodes CDR1 WSHSY and CDR2 SAAADI. The CDR3 loop spans 18 amino acids. Between the trimmed V and J ends, which lost 0 bases and 2 bases, there was a span of 16 bases. As DNA, the CDR3 is TGCGCCAGCAGTGAGTCGAGCCCCGGCAGGATCAACACCGGGGAGCTGTTTTTT. This codes for CASSESSPGRINTGELFF.

The genes are TRBV10-2 and TRBJ1-5; D may be TRBD1 (5 bases). The CDR3 spans 14 residues. V was shortened by 0 bases and J by 12 bases, with 15 bases between the two germline ends. The V gene's germline CDR1 is WSHSY and CDR2 SAAADI. CDR3 bases: TGCGCCAGCAGTGAGTCGATGGGGCCAAGGATCCAGCATTTT. Protein: CASSESMGPRIQHF.

The CDR3 region is CASSVAQGRNGELFF. As DNA, the CDR3 is TGTGCCAGCAGCGTAGCCCAGGGCAGAAACGGGGAGCTGTTTTTT. This rearrangement joins TRBV9 to TRBJ2-2; D might be TRBD1 (5 bases). There are 15 residues in the CDR3. Germline V CDR1 and CDR2: SGDLS, YYNGEE. Trimming left V 0 bases short and J 7 bases short, with 13 bases between.

This clone appeared once. The rearrangement uses TRBV24-1 and TRBJ2-5; perhaps TRBD1 as D (5 bases). The V end lost 5 bases, the J end lost 2 bases, and 8 bases lay between the germline ends. Germline V gene lookup returns CDR1 KGHDR and CDR2 SFDVKD. CDR3 length: 13 amino acids. In DNA, the CDR3 is TGTGCCACCAGTGGGACACATCAAGAGACCCAGTACTTC. It translates to CATSGTHQETQYF.

This clone showed up just a few times. The V gene is TRBV5-4, the J gene TRBJ2-3, with D possibly called TRBD1 or TRBD2 (6 bases each). This CDR3 spans 15 amino acids. V shed 1 base and J shed 1 base, with 10 bases lying between them. Germline CDR1 reads SGHNT; CDR2 reads YYREEE (reference sequence). The CDR3 is CASSLSGGRTDTQYF. The CDR3 nucleotides read TGTGCCAGCAGCTTGAGTGGGGGGCGCACAGATACGCAGTATTTT.

The chain uses TRBV14 and TRBJ2-7, with D possibly matching TRBD1 (6 bases). The germline gives CDR1 SGHDN, CDR2 FVKESK. V was shortened by 4 bases and J by 3 bases, with 16 bases between the two germline ends. There are 15 residues in the CDR3. CDR3 DNA: TGTGCCAGCAGCCCGTCGGACAGCAGAGACTACGAGCAGTACGTC. Translation gives CASSPSDSRDYEQYV.

The rearrangement joins TRBV11-2 to TRBJ2-2; a weak D match, TRBD1 (9 bases). In germline, CDR1 is SGHAT, CDR2 FQNNGV. CDR3 length: 18 amino acids. V lost 5 bases and J lost 4, with 23 bases in between. CDR3: CASSPGTGKSGGTGELFF. CDR3 bases: TGTGCCAGCAGCCCGGGGACAGGGAAGAGCGGGGGCACCGGGGAGCTGTTTTTT.

This chain's CDR3 is CASSLLAGVLNTGELFF. CDR3 in DNA: TGCGCCAGCAGCTTGTTAGCGGGGGTCCTGAACACCGGGGAGCTGTTTTTT. The V gene is TRBV5-1, the J gene TRBJ2-2; TRBD2 matches 9 bases. The CDR3 sequence is 17 residues long. CDR1 and CDR2 from the germline V gene are SGHRS and YFSETQ. The ends lost 1 base at V and 1 base at J; junction bases unmatched: 5.

The chain joins TRBV7-3 to TRBJ2-3; no reliable D call. The V gene's germline CDR1 is SGHTA and CDR2 FQGTGA. The CDR3 is 14 amino acids. Trimming left V 0 bases short and J 0 bases short, with 4 bases between. CDR3 amino acids: CASSLTQSTDTQYF. CDR3 DNA sequence: TGTGCCAGCAGCTTAACGCAGAGCACAGATACGCAGTATTTT. Supplemented by reference TRBV7-3 and TRBJ2-3, the full variable domain reads GAGVSQTPSNKVTEKGKYVELRCDPISGHTALYWYRQSLGQGPEFLIYFQGTGAADDSGLPNDRFFAVRPEGSVSTLKIQRTERGDSAVYLCASSLTQSTDTQYFGPGTRLTVL.

The chain uses TRBV10-3 and TRBJ2-3; 10 bases align to TRBD2. CDR1 ENHRY and CDR2 SYGVKD come from the germline V gene. The V segment lost 7 bases and the J segment 2 bases; nucleotides outside the gene matches: 9. The CDR3 is 16 amino acids. The CDR3, as DNA: TGTGCCATCACCCCTAGCGGGGGCACCTTCACAGATACGCAGTATTTT. It translates to CAITPSGGTFTDTQYF.

The rearrangement uses TRBV15 and TRBJ2-4; no clear D. CDR1 LNHNV and CDR2 YYDKDF come from the germline V gene (reference sequence). The CDR3 totals 15 residues. Trimming removed 0 bases at V and 4 bases at J, with 10 bases between. The CDR3 DNA sequence: TGTGCCACCAGCAGAGATCGAATCTCTAAAAACATTCAGTACTTC. This encodes CATSRDRISKNIQYF.

The CDR3 sequence is CASSPRHGLDGYTF. Written as DNA, the CDR3 is TGCGCCAGCAGCCCGCGGCATGGTTTGGATGGCTACACCTTC. V gene TRBV4-3 combines with J gene TRBJ1-2; D gene ambiguous. Germline V gene sequence: CDR1 LGHNA, CDR2 YSLEER. The germline V and J ends were trimmed by 4 bases and 6 bases, with 15 bases remaining between them. The CDR3 covers 14 residues.

The gene calls are TRBV30 and TRBJ1-1; no reliable D call. The CDR3 has 13 amino acids. The V gene lost 1 base and the J gene lost 3 bases, with 9 bases spanning the gap. CDR1 and CDR2 from the germline V gene are GTSNPN and SVGIG (reference sequence). CDR3 sequence: CAWSGPPYTEAFF. The CDR3 DNA sequence: TGTGCCTGGAGTGGGCCCCCATACACTGAAGCTTTCTTT. The complete variable domain, with remaining parts taken from reference TRBV30 and TRBJ1-1, reads SQTIHQWPATLVQPVGSPLSLECTVEGTSNPNLYWYRQAAGRGLQLLFYSVGIGQISSEVPQNLSASRPQDRQFILSSKKLLLSDSGFYLCAWSGPPYTEAFFGQGTRLTVV.

This chain connects TRBV5-1 to TRBJ2-5; a weak D match, TRBD2 (6 bases). Trimming left V 4 bases short and J 1 base short, with 20 bases between. The germline CDR1 and CDR2 sequences are SGHRS and YFSETQ. This CDR3 contains 17 residues. Here the CDR3 DNA reads TGCGCCAGCAGCGGCGGGACTCCAAGTACCAGCCAAGAGACCCAGTACTTC. Its translation is CASSGGTPSTSQETQYF.